These 17 T cell receptor beta chains were all obtained from the same sample, sequenced in a study of cytotoxic CD8 clonotypes in ibrutinib-treated CLL (dated by TCRdb to the early 2020s). Library creation used the immunoSEQ multiplex PCR assay. Drawn from immuneACCESS, this table holds only the in-frame rearrangements with V and J called that TCRdb kept. Clones are partly lost; checked studies trace under half to an unresolved V gene and leave the rest unexplained. The sample yields approximately 300,000 clones; roughly 79% were counted once. Of the sample, 6.5% to 8.5% falls within the top ten clones. The material was PBMCs, obtained before ibrutinib treatment. The receptors were sampled from a human donor with chronic lymphocytic leukemia.

The chain employs TRBV27 and TRBJ2-2; TRBD2 matches at 11 bases. This CDR3 has 16 residues. J was trimmed by 5 bases and V by 6 bases; bases with no gene match: 8. Germline V lookup: CDR1 MNHEY, CDR2 SMNVEV (reference sequence). The chain's CDR3 is CASRELAGVLTGELFF. CDR3 DNA: TGTGCCAGCAGGGAACTAGCGGGAGTTTTGACCGGGGAGCTGTTTTTT.

V and J are TRBV4-3 and TRBJ2-2, with TRBD2 matching over 8 bases. This CDR3 has 18 amino acids. Germline-derived CDR1 and CDR2 are LGHNA and YSLEER. V lost 4 bases and J lost 7; bases outside the gene matches: 17. The CDR3 nucleotides read TGCGCCAGCAGCCCAGATATCGGGAGGGGGTGGTTTGGCGGGGAGCTGTTTTTT. Residues: CASSPDIGRGWFGGELFF.

The genes are TRBV30 and TRBJ1-1; D is perhaps TRBD1 (6 bases). Germline V lookup: CDR1 GTSNPN, CDR2 SVGIG (reference sequence). This CDR3 contains 12 residues. The V end was cut by 1 base, the J end by 5 bases, with 8 bases between. The chain's CDR3 is CAWSGGATEAFF. The CDR3, as DNA: TGTGCCTGGAGTGGGGGGGCAACTGAAGCTTTCTTT.

The chain is built from TRBV7-9 and TRBJ2-1, with 11 bases aligning to TRBD2. CDR3 length: 16 residues. CDR1 is SEHNR and CDR2 is FQNEAQ in the germline V gene (reference sequence). The ends lost 5 bases at V and 4 bases at J; junction bases unmatched: 7. CDR3 residues: CASSHTGLAEYNEQFF. In nucleotides, the CDR3 is TGTGCCAGCAGCCACACGGGACTAGCGGAGTACAATGAGCAGTTCTTC.

The chain couples TRBV13 to TRBJ2-7; no definite D call. This CDR3 spans 14 amino acids. Trimming pared 0 bases from V and 2 bases from J, leaving 8 bases between. Germline V gene data show CDR1 as PRHDT and CDR2 as FYEKMQ (reference sequence). The CDR3 DNA sequence: TGTGCCAGCAGCTTAGGGGCAGGTACCTACGAGCAGTACTTC. It codes for CASSLGAGTYEQYF.

This clone appeared a few times. This chain links TRBV6-5 with TRBJ1-2; D is ambiguous. V was shortened by 6 bases and J by 7 bases, with 15 bases between the two germline ends. In germline, CDR1 is MNHEY, CDR2 SVGAGI. This CDR3 is 13 amino acids long. CDR3 region: CASRPPSVSGYTF. CDR3 nucleotide sequence: TGTGCCAGCAGACCCCCTTCAGTCTCTGGCTACACCTTC.

The V call is TRBV2, the J call TRBJ2-7, with D possibly being TRBD2 (5 bases). This CDR3 is built from 14 residues. Trimming left V 8 bases short and J 0 bases short, with 14 bases between. Per germline, CDR1 SNHLY and CDR2 FYNNEI. The CDR3 protein is CASSRELLSYEQYF. The CDR3 bases are TGTGCCAGCTCCCGGGAATTACTCTCCTACGAGCAGTACTTC.

The chain recombines TRBV5-1 with TRBJ2-3; TRBD2 matches at 12 bases. The J segment lost 4 bases and the V segment lost 0 bases, leaving 3 bases of the junction unmatched. The CDR3 extends over 16 amino acids. Germline V CDR1 and CDR2: SGHRS, YFSETQ. CDR3 nucleotide sequence: TGCGCCAGCAGCTTGGTCCTAGCGGGAGGGCCAGATACGCAGTATTTT. Protein: CASSLVLAGGPDTQYF.

This chain connects TRBV25-1 to TRBJ2-5; 10 bases are shared with TRBD2. Germline values: CDR1 MGHDK, CDR2 SYGVNS. The CDR3 runs 12 residues. V lost 10 bases and J lost 5; bases outside the gene matches: 4. CDR3 sequence: CATETSGETQYF. The CDR3 nucleotides are TGTGCCACCGAGACTAGCGGGGAGACCCAGTACTTC. Using reference TRBV25-1 and TRBJ2-5 for the parts outside the CDR3, the full variable domain is EADIYQTPRYLVIGTGKKITLECSQTMGHDKMYWYQQDPGMELHLIHYSYGVNSTEKGDLSSESTVSRIRTEHFPLTLESARPSHTSQYLCATETSGETQYFGPGTRLLVL.

The rearrangement uses TRBV7-6 and TRBJ2-5; D uncertain. Germline loops: CDR1 SGHVS, CDR2 FNYEAQ. This CDR3 has 13 amino acids. V lost 0 bases and J lost 3, with 5 bases in between. Written as DNA, the CDR3 is TGTGCCAGCAGCTTAGCGGAGAAAGAGACCCAGTACTTC. Translation gives CASSLAEKETQYF.

The chain combines TRBV7-2 with TRBJ2-1; 9 bases fit TRBD2. The CDR3 is made up of 18 amino acids. The germline V gene has CDR1 SGHTA and CDR2 FQGNSA. The ends lost 1 base at V and 0 bases at J; junction bases unmatched: 7. The chain's CDR3 is CASSLVVSSGISYNEQFF. The CDR3 nucleotides read TGTGCCAGCAGCTTAGTAGTGTCTAGCGGGATCTCCTACAATGAGCAGTTCTTC.

V is TRBV7-9 and J is TRBJ1-2; unclear D gene. Germline CDR1 SEHNR, CDR2 FQNEAQ (reference sequence). Trimming cost V 3 bases and J 1 base, with 12 bases left between them. The CDR3 has 15 residues. The CDR3 here is CASSLDLGYNYGYTF. The CDR3 DNA follows: TGTGCCAGCAGCTTGGATCTGGGATATAACTATGGCTACACCTTC.

This chain connects TRBV28 to TRBJ1-2, with D perhaps TRBD1 (5 bases). Germline V CDR1 and CDR2: MDHEN, SYDVKM. This CDR3 is 12 amino acids long. Trimming stripped 9 bases from V and 8 bases from J, with 16 bases between. The CDR3 reads CASRDGVRGYTF. In DNA, the CDR3 is TGTGCCAGTAGGGACGGCGTAAGGGGCTACACCTTC.

V is TRBV6-6 and J is TRBJ1-4; unclear D gene. Between the trimmed V and J ends, which lost 7 bases and 5 bases, there was a span of 14 bases. CDR1 MNHNY and CDR2 SVGAGI come from the germline V gene (reference sequence). The CDR3 covers 14 residues. Here the CDR3 reads CASNSRGLNEKLFF. The CDR3 DNA sequence: TGTGCCAGCAACTCCCGCGGGTTGAATGAAAAACTGTTTTTT.

This chain connects TRBV15 to TRBJ1-3; D is unclear. Germline lookup yields CDR1 LNHNV and CDR2 YYDKDF (reference sequence). Deletions cut 1 base from V and 0 bases from J, with 13 bases between. CDR3 size: 17 residues. The CDR3 region is CATSRGSRAPSGNTIYF. The CDR3 DNA reads as TGTGCCACCAGCAGAGGATCCCGGGCCCCCTCTGGAAACACCATATATTTT.

CDR3: CASSGGTGDPSGTQYF. DNA of the CDR3: TGCGCCAGCAGCGGTGGGACAGGGGACCCTAGTGGCACCCAGTACTTC. The chain recombines TRBV5-1 with TRBJ2-5; 10 nucleotides line up with TRBD1. The V segment lost 4 bases and the J segment 8 bases; nucleotides outside the gene matches: 14. The CDR3 is 16 residues long. In germline, CDR1 is SGHRS, CDR2 YFSETQ.

The genes are TRBV18 and TRBJ1-5; 11 positions agree with TRBD1. This CDR3 is 17 amino acids long. CDR1 is KGHSH, CDR2 LQKENI, per germline. Germline trimming cut 3 bases from V and 1 base from J; bases unmatched to any gene: 5. Here the CDR3 reads CASSPRDRGNSNQPQHF. The CDR3 coding sequence is TGTGCCAGCTCACCTCGGGACAGGGGGAACAGCAATCAGCCCCAGCATTTT.